The 6 T cell receptor beta chains presented below share a single source sample, sequenced in a study of CD8+CD57+ T cells in acquired aplastic anemia. All patients picked for sequencing had shown, by flow cytometry, an expansion of CD8+CD57+ cells. For CDR3 and TCR beta VDJ profiling, genomic DNA was the template used. TCRdb redid the calling of the reads with MiXCR, one entry per CDR3 protein. The sample holds about 180,000 distinct CDR3 sequences; approximately 52% are singletons and the top ten take 1.8%. The sample consisted of sorted CD4+, CD8+, or CD8+CD57+ T cells (not recorded which) from PBMCs. Source of these receptors: a human donor with aplastic anemia.

The rearrangement joins TRBV19 to TRBJ1-2; no reliable D call. This CDR3 spans 13 amino acids. Trimming shortened V by 3 bases and J by 1 base, and 6 bases separated the two germline ends. Germline CDR1 reads LNHDA; CDR2 reads SQIVND (reference sequence). The CDR3 bases are TGTGCCAGTAGTATTGGTGGTAACTATGGCTACACCTTC. Translated: CASSIGGNYGYTF.

The J gene is TRBJ2-2, the V gene TRBV28; D unclear. In germline, CDR1 is MDHEN, CDR2 SYDVKM. The germline V and J ends were trimmed by 6 bases and 6 bases, with 11 bases remaining between them. This CDR3 comprises 13 residues. The CDR3 region is CASRRTIAGELFF. The CDR3 DNA is TGTGCCAGCAGACGAACTATTGCCGGGGAGCTGTTTTTT. The complete variable domain, with remaining parts taken from reference TRBV28 and TRBJ2-2, reads DVKVTQSSRYLVKRTGEKVFLECVQDMDHENMFWYRQDPGLGLRLIYFSYDVKMKEKGDIPEGYSVSREKKERFSLILESASTNQTSMYLCASRRTIAGELFFGEGSRLTVL.

This clonotype was seen at least ten times. Here the CDR3 reads CASSSFPGGLRIYNEQFF. The CDR3, as DNA: TGTGCCAGCAGCTCGTTTCCTGGGGGACTCCGAATCTACAATGAGCAGTTCTTC. The V call is TRBV3-1, the J call TRBJ2-1; TRBD2 might be the D (6 bases). CDR3 size: 18 residues. V was pared by 5 bases and J by 3 bases, with 23 bases between. CDR1 LGHDT and CDR2 YNNKEL come from the germline V gene (reference sequence).

The gene calls are TRBV28 and TRBJ1-2, with 8 bases that match TRBD1. CDR1 is MDHEN and CDR2 is SYDVKM in the germline V gene. This CDR3 is built from 15 residues. V shed 5 bases, J shed 0 bases, and the junction held 5 bases outside the gene matches. The CDR3: CASSRGDRTNYGYTF. Here the CDR3 DNA reads TGTGCCAGCAGTCGGGGGGACAGGACTAACTATGGCTACACCTTC.

This chain links TRBV6-4 with TRBJ2-7; maybe TRBD1 (5 bases). Germline V gene lookup returns CDR1 MRHNA and CDR2 SNTAGT. Trimming shortened V by 5 bases and J by 2 bases, and 13 bases separated the two germline ends. The CDR3 length is 14 residues. CDR3 sequence: CASSLARAAYEQYF. The DNA for the CDR3 is TGTGCCAGCAGTTTAGCCAGGGCAGCCTACGAGCAGTACTTC.

Ten or more counts support this clonotype. This chain links TRBV7-3 with TRBJ2-7; D perhaps matches TRBD2 (6 bases). The CDR3 runs 16 residues. Looked up from germline, CDR1 is SGHTA and CDR2 is FQGTGA. V was shortened by 5 bases and J by 0 bases, with 17 bases between the two germline ends. The CDR3 DNA reads TGTGCCAGCAGCCCCCGAGGGGACTTCAGCTCCTACGAGCAGTACTTC. Translation: CASSPRGDFSSYEQYF.